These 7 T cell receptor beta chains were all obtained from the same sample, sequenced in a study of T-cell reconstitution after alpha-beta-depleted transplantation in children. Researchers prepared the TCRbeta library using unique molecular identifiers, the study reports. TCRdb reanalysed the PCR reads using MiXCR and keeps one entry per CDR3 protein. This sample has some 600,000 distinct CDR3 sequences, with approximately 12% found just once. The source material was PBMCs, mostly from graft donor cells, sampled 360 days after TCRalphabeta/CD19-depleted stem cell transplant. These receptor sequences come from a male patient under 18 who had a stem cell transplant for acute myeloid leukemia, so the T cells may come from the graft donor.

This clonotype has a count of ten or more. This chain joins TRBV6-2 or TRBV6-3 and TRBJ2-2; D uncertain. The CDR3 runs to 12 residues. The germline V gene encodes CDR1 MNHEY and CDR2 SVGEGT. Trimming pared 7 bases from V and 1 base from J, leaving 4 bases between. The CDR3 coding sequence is TGTGCCAGCAATTTGAACACCGGGGAGCTGTTTTTT. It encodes CASNLNTGELFF.

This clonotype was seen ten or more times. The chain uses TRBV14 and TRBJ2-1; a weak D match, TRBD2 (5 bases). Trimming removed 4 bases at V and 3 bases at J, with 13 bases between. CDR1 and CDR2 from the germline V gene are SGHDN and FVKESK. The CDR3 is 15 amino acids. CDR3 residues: CASSLAPDVYNEQFF. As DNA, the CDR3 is TGTGCCAGCAGCCTAGCGCCGGACGTCTACAATGAGCAGTTCTTC.

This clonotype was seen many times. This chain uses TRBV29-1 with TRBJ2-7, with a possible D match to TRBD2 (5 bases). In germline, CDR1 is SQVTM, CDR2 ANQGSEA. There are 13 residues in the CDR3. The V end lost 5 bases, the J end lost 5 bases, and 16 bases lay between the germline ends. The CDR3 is CSVQPGFLHEQYF. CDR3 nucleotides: TGCAGCGTTCAGCCGGGGTTTTTACACGAGCAGTACTTC.

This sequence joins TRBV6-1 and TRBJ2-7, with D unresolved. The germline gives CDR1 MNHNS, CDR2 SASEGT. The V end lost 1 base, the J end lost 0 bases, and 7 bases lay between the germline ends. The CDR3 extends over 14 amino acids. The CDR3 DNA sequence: TGTGCCAGCAGTGAAGTAGCAGGCTCCTACGAGCAGTACTTC. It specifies CASSEVAGSYEQYF.

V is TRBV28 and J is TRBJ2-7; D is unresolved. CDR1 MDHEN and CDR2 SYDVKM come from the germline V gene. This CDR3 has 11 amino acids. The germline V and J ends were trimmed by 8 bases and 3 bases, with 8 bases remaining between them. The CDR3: CASQSFYEQYF. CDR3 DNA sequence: TGTGCCAGCCAGAGTTTCTACGAGCAGTACTTC.

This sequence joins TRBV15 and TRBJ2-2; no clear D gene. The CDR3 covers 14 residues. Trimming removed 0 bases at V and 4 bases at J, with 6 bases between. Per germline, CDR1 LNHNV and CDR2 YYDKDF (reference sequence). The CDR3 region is CATSRETSTGELFF. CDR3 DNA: TGTGCCACCAGCAGAGAGACCTCCACCGGGGAGCTGTTTTTT.

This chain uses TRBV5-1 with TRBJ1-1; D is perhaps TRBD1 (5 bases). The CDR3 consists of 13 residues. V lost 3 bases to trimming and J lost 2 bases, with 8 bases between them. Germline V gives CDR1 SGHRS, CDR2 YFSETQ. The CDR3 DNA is TGCGCCAGCAGCTGGACACTTAACACTGAAGCTTTCTTT. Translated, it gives CASSWTLNTEAFF.